Here is one T cell receptor (beta chain) with its context. Its antigen is undetermined. This sample stems from a study of response to subunit inactivated influenza vaccine. In TCRdb, the RT-PCR reads were re-called with MiXCR into one record per CDR3 protein. Among 160,000 or so distinct CDR3 sequences, roughly 11% were seen once, and the ten largest hold roughly an eighth. Study results and caveats: Authors proposed each seasonal influenza vaccination draws in few new T cells.

The clonotype originates from a man between 45 and 60 years old who received an inactivated influenza vaccine. Specimen: non-naive T cells sorted from PBMCs, collected roughly 46 days after vaccination.

The CDR3 DNA reads as TGTGCCAGCAGCTCCCAGACAGGGGTCGAGACCCAGTACTTC. Protein: CASSSQTGVETQYF. The chain couples TRBV3-1 to TRBJ2-5; 8 bases align to TRBD1. The germline gives CDR1 LGHDT, CDR2 YNNKEL (reference sequence). V was pared by 5 bases and J by 5 bases, with 7 bases of the junction left unmatched. CDR3 length: 14 amino acids.